This T cell receptor (beta chain) originates from a study of T cell repertoires in cytomegalovirus infection. At the level of the study: Recently identified HLA-C-restricted CMV epitopes were among the peptides used. Study-wide results and limits: There were HLA-C-restricted CMV-specific TCR beta clonotypes dominating the ex vivo response. Using cumulative public TCR beta family frequency, the authors identified those who carried CMV together with the relevant HLA.

A note on this clonotype: Its matching antigen is unknown.

TCRdb independently ran MiXCR on the reads; one entry per CDR3 protein. The data contain fewer than 350,000 distinct CDR3 sequences, under 35% of them singletons. The CDR3 is 15 amino acids. Germline V gives CDR1 SEHNR, CDR2 FQNEAQ (reference sequence). Deletions cut 4 bases from V and 3 bases from J, with 16 bases between. Sequencing was performed on cultured PBMCs, taken from culture after CMV antigen stimulation. The genes are TRBV7-9 and TRBJ2-7; no clear D gene. The receptor was derived from a human donor in good health (CMV status not recorded). Some clones in this sample may be carry-over from other donors' samples. CDR3: CASSSRFGDVYEQYF. Written as DNA, the CDR3 is TGTGCCAGCAGCTCCCGTTTTGGCGATGTCTACGAGCAGTACTTC.